This T cell receptor (beta chain) was identified during a study of OX40 agonist ivuxolimab in advanced cancers. From germline, CDR1 is SGDLS and CDR2 YYNGEE. V shed 4 bases and J 0 bases; nucleotides not matched to a gene: 2. The CDR3 sequence is 15 residues long. The method was immunoSEQ multiplex PCR; TCRdb's version includes in-frame clones alone and lacks a portion of them. In the table there are over 65,000 clones, around 93% of which are singletons. The sequenced sample was CD4+ or CD8+ T cells sorted from blood, obtained in a trial of the OX40 agonist ivuxolimab. This TCR was recovered from an adult with an advanced solid tumor such as melanoma, head and neck, liver or kidney cancer. J is TRBJ2-3 and V is TRBV9; TRBD2 matches at 10 bases. The chain's CDR3 is CASSLAGVSTDTQYF. CDR3 bases: TGTGCCAGCAGCCTAGCGGGAGTGAGCACAGATACGCAGTATTTT. Looking up the rest from reference TRBV9 and TRBJ2-3 gives the full variable domain: DSGVTQTPKHLITATGQRVTLRCSPRSGDLSVYWYQQSLDQGLQFLIQYYNGEERAKGNILERFSAQQFPDLHSELNLSSLELGDSALYFCASSLAGVSTDTQYFGPGTRLTVL.